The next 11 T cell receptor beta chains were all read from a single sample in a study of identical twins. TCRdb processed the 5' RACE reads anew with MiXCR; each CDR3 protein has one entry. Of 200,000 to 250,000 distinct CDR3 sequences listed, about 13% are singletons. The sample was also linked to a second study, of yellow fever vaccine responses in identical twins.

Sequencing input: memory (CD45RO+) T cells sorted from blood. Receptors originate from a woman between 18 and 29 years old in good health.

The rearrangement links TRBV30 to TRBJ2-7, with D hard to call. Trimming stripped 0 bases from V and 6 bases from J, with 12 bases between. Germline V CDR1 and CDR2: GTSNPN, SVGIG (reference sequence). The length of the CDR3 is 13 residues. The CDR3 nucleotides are TGTGCCTGGAGTGTACGACCCCTGGGCGAGCAGTACTTC. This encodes CAWSVRPLGEQYF.

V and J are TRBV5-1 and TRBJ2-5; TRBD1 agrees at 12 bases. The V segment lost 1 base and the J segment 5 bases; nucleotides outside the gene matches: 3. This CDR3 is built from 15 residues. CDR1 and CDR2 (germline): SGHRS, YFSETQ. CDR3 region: CASSLFGTGGETQYF. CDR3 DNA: TGCGCCAGCAGCTTGTTTGGGACAGGGGGCGAGACCCAGTACTTC.

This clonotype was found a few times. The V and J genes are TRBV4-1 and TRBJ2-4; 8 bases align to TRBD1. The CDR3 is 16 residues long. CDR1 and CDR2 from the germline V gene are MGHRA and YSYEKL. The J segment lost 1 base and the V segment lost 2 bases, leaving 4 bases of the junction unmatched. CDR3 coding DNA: TGCGCCAGCAGCCAACCCCGGGACAGGGCCAAAAACATTCAGTACTTC. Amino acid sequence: CASSQPRDRAKNIQYF.

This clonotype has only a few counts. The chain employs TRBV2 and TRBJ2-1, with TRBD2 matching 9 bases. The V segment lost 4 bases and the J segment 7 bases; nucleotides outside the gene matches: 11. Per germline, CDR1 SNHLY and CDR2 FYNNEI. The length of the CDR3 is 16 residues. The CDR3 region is CASSGGGGAVTNEQFF. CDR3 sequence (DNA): TGTGCCAGCAGTGGGGGCGGGGGGGCCGTGACGAATGAGCAGTTCTTC.

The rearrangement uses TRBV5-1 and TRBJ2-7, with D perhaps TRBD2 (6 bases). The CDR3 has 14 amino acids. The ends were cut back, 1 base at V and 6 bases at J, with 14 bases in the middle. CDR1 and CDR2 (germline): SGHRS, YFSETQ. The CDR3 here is CASSLTGDSLEQYF. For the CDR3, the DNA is TGCGCCAGCAGCTTGACGGGAGATTCCCTCGAGCAGTACTTC. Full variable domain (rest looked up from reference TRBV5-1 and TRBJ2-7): KAGVTQTPRYLIKTRGQQVTLSCSPISGHRSVSWYQQTPGQGLQFLFEYFSETQRNKGNFPGRFSGRQFSNSRSEMNVSTLELGDSALYLCASSLTGDSLEQYFGPGTRLTVT.

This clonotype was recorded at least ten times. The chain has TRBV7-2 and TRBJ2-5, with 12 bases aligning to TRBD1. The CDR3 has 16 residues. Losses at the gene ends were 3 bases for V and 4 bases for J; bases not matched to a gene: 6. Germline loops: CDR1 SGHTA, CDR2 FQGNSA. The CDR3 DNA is TGTGCCAGCAGCTTTACCGGGACAGGGGGCAGAGAGACCCAGTACTTC. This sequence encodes CASSFTGTGGRETQYF.

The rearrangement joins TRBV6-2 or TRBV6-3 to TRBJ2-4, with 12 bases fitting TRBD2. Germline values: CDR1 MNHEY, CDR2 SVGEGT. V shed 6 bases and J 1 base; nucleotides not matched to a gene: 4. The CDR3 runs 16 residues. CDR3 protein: CASSSTSGGAKNIQYF. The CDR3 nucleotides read TGTGCCAGCAGCTCAACTAGCGGGGGGGCCAAAAACATTCAGTACTTC.

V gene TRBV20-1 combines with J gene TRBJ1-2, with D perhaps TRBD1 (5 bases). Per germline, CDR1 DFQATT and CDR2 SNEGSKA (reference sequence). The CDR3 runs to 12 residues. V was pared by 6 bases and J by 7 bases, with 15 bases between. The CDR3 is CSAEQGSSGYTF. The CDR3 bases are TGCAGTGCAGAGCAGGGATCTAGTGGCTACACCTTC.

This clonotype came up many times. Here the CDR3 DNA reads TGTGCCAGCTCACCGGAAGAGACCCAGTACTTC. The encoded protein is CASSPEETQYF. The V gene is TRBV18, the J gene TRBJ2-5; D is uncertain. The CDR3 totals 11 residues. The germline V and J ends were trimmed by 3 bases and 3 bases, with 2 bases remaining between them. Germline V CDR1 and CDR2: KGHSH, LQKENI.

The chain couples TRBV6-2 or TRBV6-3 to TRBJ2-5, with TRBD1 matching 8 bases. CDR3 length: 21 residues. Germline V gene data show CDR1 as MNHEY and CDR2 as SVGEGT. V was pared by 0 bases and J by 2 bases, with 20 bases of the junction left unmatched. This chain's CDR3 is CASSYSAILDRDGGWQETQYF. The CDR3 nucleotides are TGTGCCAGCAGTTACTCCGCTATTCTGGACAGGGATGGGGGTTGGCAAGAGACCCAGTACTTC.

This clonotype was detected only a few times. CDR3 in amino acids: CASSLGGSALNYGYTF. The CDR3 nucleotides are TGTGCCAGCAGCTTAGGAGGCAGCGCCCTTAACTATGGCTACACCTTC. The gene calls are TRBV7-6 and TRBJ1-2; no clear D. Germline V gene data show CDR1 as SGHVS and CDR2 as FNYEAQ. With 1 base removed from V and 1 base from J, the gap between germline ends came to 13 bases. The CDR3 runs 16 residues.